These 6 T cell receptor beta chains came from one sample sequenced in a study of blood T cell repertoires in COVID-19 (TCRdb year 2020). The library was produced with the immunoSEQ multiplex PCR assay. TCRdb carries this immuneACCESS record with in-frame sequences only. Its versions omit some clonotypes, under half of them owing to an unresolved V gene in the studies checked, with the rest unexplained. In this sample the table shows a few hundred thousand clones, 80% to 90% of which occur a single time. The ten largest make up about 3% of the sample. Material: peripheral blood. Every receptor here comes from a young woman with active or convalescent COVID-19.

V and J are TRBV9 and TRBJ1-5; D gene ambiguous. The germline CDR1 and CDR2 sequences are SGDLS and YYNGEE. Trimming took 0 bases from V and 6 from J, leaving 10 bases between them. The CDR3 has 14 residues. The CDR3 sequence: CASSVATEGQPQHF. CDR3 bases: TGTGCCAGCAGCGTAGCTACCGAGGGTCAGCCCCAGCATTTT.

The chain carries TRBV29-1 and TRBJ2-1; 7 positions match TRBD1. CDR1 SQVTM and CDR2 ANQGSEA come from the germline V gene. Trimming at V came to 7 bases and at J to 8 bases, leaving 2 bases not matched to a gene. This CDR3 comprises 10 residues. CDR3 sequence (DNA): TGCAGCGGGGACAGTGATGAGCAGTTCTTC. Translated, it gives CSGDSDEQFF.

The chain has TRBV6-5 and TRBJ2-7; unclear D gene. The V gene lost 6 bases and the J gene lost 6 bases, with 21 bases spanning the gap. The CDR3 is 15 amino acids. CDR1 and CDR2 (germline): MNHEY, SVGAGI. The CDR3: CASSPGTTARFEQYF. CDR3 coding DNA: TGTGCCAGCAGCCCCGGTACGACCGCGAGGTTCGAGCAGTACTTC.

The CDR3 loop is CASSAGLAGGVRDTQYF. The CDR3 DNA sequence: TGTGCCAGCAGCGCGGGACTAGCGGGGGGTGTTAGAGATACGCAGTATTTT. This chain uses TRBV9 with TRBJ2-3; 15 nucleotides align to TRBD2. The CDR3 runs 17 residues. Germline loops: CDR1 SGDLS, CDR2 YYNGEE. J was trimmed by 5 bases and V by 3 bases; bases with no gene match: 7.

The J gene is TRBJ1-4, the V gene TRBV9, with TRBD1 identical over 12 bases. The length of the CDR3 is 16 residues. The ends lost 4 bases at V and 6 bases at J; junction bases unmatched: 7. Germline lookup yields CDR1 SGDLS and CDR2 YYNGEE. In DNA form, the CDR3 reads TGTGCCAGCAGCCCCGGGACAGGGGGCCGGTATGAAAAACTGTTTTTT. Translated, it gives CASSPGTGGRYEKLFF.

The chain has TRBV27 and TRBJ1-1; TRBD1 aligns across 8 bases. The CDR3 has 14 residues. The germline V gene has CDR1 MNHEY and CDR2 SMNVEV (reference sequence). Germline trimming cut 5 bases from V and 5 bases from J; bases unmatched to any gene: 7. This CDR3 reads CASSPLTGGTEAFF. CDR3 nucleotides: TGTGCCAGCAGTCCTCTTACAGGGGGGACTGAAGCTTTCTTT.